This TCR beta chain was found in a study of post-analysis software for immune sequencing data. Background on the study: In terms of disease course, relapsing-remitting, secondary progressive and progressive-relapsing multiple sclerosis were included. Regarding the study as a whole: The normalized Chao1 diversity of multiple sclerosis patients was significantly lower than that of controls. Strong same-batch co-clustering of samples appeared with F measure clustering. Comparison of patients with controls showed a handful of TRBV segments more frequent in patients, TRBV5-6, TRBV5-1 and TRBV20-1 among them.

On this clonotype itself: The antigen is not known.

Tagging with unique molecular identifiers was a feature of the TCR beta cDNA libraries. Starting from roughly 1.1 to 9.2 million T cells, the study yielded a few hundred thousand cDNA molecules. One entry per CDR3 protein, called by TCRdb with MiXCR from the PCR reads. The repertoire consists of hundreds of thousands of distinct CDR3 sequences, with 25% to 30% occurring once and the leading ten covering about 0.5%. V was trimmed by 5 bases and J by 2 bases, leaving 16 bases between them. CDR3 size: 16 residues. Germline CDR1 is SEHNR and CDR2 is FQNEAQ (reference sequence). The source material was blood. This clonotype was sampled from a girl under 18 with multiple sclerosis. The J gene is TRBJ2-4, the V gene TRBV7-9; unclear D gene. DNA of the CDR3: TGTGCCAGCAGCCCCGTATTTGGTAGAACCAAAAACATTCAGTACTTC. As protein: CASSPVFGRTKNIQYF.